The 27 T cell receptor beta chains below all came from one sample that was sequenced in a study of shared clonotypes between healthy human individuals. Selected positively for CCR7 and CD45RO-negative, naive CD8 cells excluded terminally differentiated effector memory CD45RA+ cells. Clones were read by immunoSEQ multiplex PCR, and TCRdb kept only the in-frame ones, dropping some. Of about 2.1 million clones in the sample, roughly 91% were seen once. Sequencing was performed on naive CD8+ T cells from PBMCs. The receptor set was obtained from a man between 18 and 29 years old in good health. Some clones in this sample may be carry-over from other donors' samples.

The chain links TRBV7-9 to TRBJ2-2; no firm D call. V was clipped by 5 bases and J by 0 bases, with 13 bases between them. The CDR3 covers 16 residues. CDR1 and CDR2 from the germline V gene are SEHNR and FQNEAQ (reference sequence). In DNA, the CDR3 is TGTGCCAGCAGCGCGTCCATACCCGCGAACACCGGGGAGCTGTTTTTT. Its protein is CASSASIPANTGELFF. Looking up the rest from reference TRBV7-9 and TRBJ2-2 gives the full variable domain: DTGVSQNPRHKITKRGQNVTFRCDPISEHNRLYWYRQTLGQGPEFLTYFQNEAQLEKSRLLSDRFSAERPKGSFSTLEIQRTEQGDSAMYLCASSASIPANTGELFFGEGSRLTVL.

This rearrangement joins TRBV10-3 to TRBJ2-7; 10 bases line up with TRBD2. The CDR3 is 19 amino acids. The germline V gene encodes CDR1 ENHRY and CDR2 SYGVKD. J lost 2 bases, V lost 1 base, and 14 bases had no gene match. The CDR3 sequence is CAISELRLAGPDSTYEQYF. CDR3 in DNA: TGTGCCATCAGTGAGTTGAGACTAGCGGGCCCGGACTCCACCTACGAGCAGTACTTC.

This clone has a single count. The rearrangement links TRBV28 to TRBJ1-2; maybe TRBD1 (6 bases). Germline V lookup: CDR1 MDHEN, CDR2 SYDVKM. Trimming took off 5 bases at V and 8 bases at J, with 15 bases between the two ends. This CDR3 has 13 residues. The CDR3 loop is CASSVDRSGGYTF. CDR3 DNA: TGTGCCAGCAGTGTAGACAGGTCGGGAGGCTACACCTTC.

This clone showed up just a few times. Other DNA sequences in the same sample also yield this CDR3. This rearrangement joins TRBV30 to TRBJ1-1; D is undetermined. Per the germline V gene, CDR1 is GTSNPN and CDR2 is SVGIG (reference sequence). The CDR3 is 12 residues long. V was clipped by 0 bases and J by 5 bases, with 7 bases between them. CDR3 bases: TGTGCCTGGAGTGTACTCCGGACTGAAGCTTTCTTT. Amino acid sequence: CAWSVLRTEAFF.

V and J are TRBV5-1 and TRBJ2-1, with 7 positions matching TRBD2. J was trimmed by 2 bases and V by 0 bases; bases with no gene match: 8. Germline values: CDR1 SGHRS, CDR2 YFSETQ. The length of the CDR3 is 17 residues. Here the CDR3 reads CASSLAGVAGPYNEQFF. The CDR3 DNA reads as TGCGCCAGCAGCTTGGCCGGGGTAGCGGGCCCCTACAATGAGCAGTTCTTC.

This chain joins TRBV9 and TRBJ2-3; D might be TRBD2 (5 bases). The V gene lost 6 bases and the J gene lost 6 bases, with 17 bases spanning the gap. Germline V gene sequence: CDR1 SGDLS, CDR2 YYNGEE. The CDR3 runs to 14 residues. CDR3 nucleotides: TGTGCCAGCAACCCGGACTCAAAGTCCGATACGCAGTATTTT. Encoded protein: CASNPDSKSDTQYF.

The chain combines TRBV4-1 with TRBJ1-1; 7 bases line up with TRBD1. Unmatched junction bases numbered 11, after V lost 0 bases and J lost 1 base. Looked up from germline, CDR1 is MGHRA and CDR2 is YSYEKL. CDR3 length: 18 residues. The DNA for the CDR3 is TGCGCCAGCAGCCAAGAAACGAGGGGGCGCGGGAAGAACACTGAAGCTTTCTTT. This codes for CASSQETRGRGKNTEAFF.

V gene TRBV4-1 combines with J gene TRBJ2-7; unclear D gene. The length of the CDR3 is 11 residues. CDR1 is MGHRA and CDR2 is YSYEKL in the germline V gene. Trimming removed 8 bases at V and 6 bases at J, with 11 bases between. The chain's CDR3 is CASGPRIEQYF. The CDR3 DNA is TGCGCCAGCGGCCCCCGAATCGAGCAGTACTTC.

In its sample, this clone was seen once. The rearrangement uses TRBV21-1 and TRBJ2-2; the table names TRBD1, a call not compared with the DNA. TRBV21-1 is a pseudogene locus. The CDR3 length is 14 residues. CDR3 sequence reads: CANQDRGGTGELFF. DNA of the CDR3: TGTGCCAACCAGGACAGGGGGGGCACCGGGGAGCTGTTTTTT.

This clone occurred once. This chain links TRBV2 with TRBJ1-3; 7 bases match TRBD1. The germline gives CDR1 SNHLY, CDR2 FYNNEI. The J segment lost 1 base and the V segment lost 4 bases, leaving 4 bases of the junction unmatched. The CDR3 is 15 residues long. The CDR3 coding sequence is TGTGCCAGCAGTGGGTCAGGGGGGTCTGGAAACACCATATATTTT. Translating it yields CASSGSGGSGNTIYF. Drawing the rest from reference TRBV2 and TRBJ1-3, the complete variable domain is EPEVTQTPSHQVTQMGQEVILRCVPISNHLYFYWYRQILGQKVEFLVSFYNNEISEKSEIFDDQFSVERPDGSNFTLKIRSTKLEDSAMYFCASSGSGGSGNTIYFGEGSWLTVV.

The gene calls are TRBV28 and TRBJ2-7; D assignment may be TRBD1 or TRBD2 (5 bases each). Trimming shortened V by 3 bases and J by 6 bases, and 12 bases separated the two germline ends. Germline lookup yields CDR1 MDHEN and CDR2 SYDVKM. The CDR3 consists of 13 residues. The CDR3 reads CASSFIRDPEQYF. The CDR3 bases are TGTGCCAGCAGTTTCATCAGGGACCCCGAGCAGTACTTC.

Worth noting for this clone: The sample has other DNA sequences that encode this CDR3 too. V gene TRBV27 combines with J gene TRBJ2-1; D may be TRBD2 (6 bases). The V end lost 6 bases, the J end lost 0 bases, and 12 bases lay between the germline ends. The CDR3 is 15 residues long. Germline-derived CDR1 and CDR2 are MNHEY and SMNVEV (reference sequence). CDR3 nucleotides: TGTGCCAGCAGCCTTAGCGGCAGCTCCTACAATGAGCAGTTCTTC. Translating gives CASSLSGSSYNEQFF.

The chain uses TRBV7-9 and TRBJ1-1; no clear D gene. The length of the CDR3 is 13 residues. Germline assignment: CDR1 SEHNR and CDR2 FQNEAQ (reference sequence). Trimming removed 1 base at V and 4 bases at J, with 7 bases between. For the CDR3, the DNA is TGTGCCAGCAGCTTAGTAGGGTTCACTGAAGCTTTCTTT. Protein: CASSLVGFTEAFF. Together with reference TRBV7-9 and TRBJ1-1, the CDR3 gives the full variable domain: DTGVSQNPRHKITKRGQNVTFRCDPISEHNRLYWYRQTLGQGPEFLTYFQNEAQLEKSRLLSDRFSAERPKGSFSTLEIQRTEQGDSAMYLCASSLVGFTEAFFGQGTRLTVV.

The V gene is TRBV6-1, the J gene TRBJ2-1, with D perhaps TRBD1 (6 bases). The CDR3 totals 16 residues. V was pared by 3 bases and J by 5 bases, with 17 bases between. Germline V gene sequence: CDR1 MNHNS, CDR2 SASEGT. CDR3 sequence: CASSDFRQVGNNEQFF. CDR3 bases: TGTGCCAGCAGTGATTTCAGACAGGTTGGGAACAATGAGCAGTTCTTC.

The chain couples TRBV28 to TRBJ2-5; 15 bases fit TRBD2. Unmatched junction bases numbered 17, after V lost 7 bases and J lost 5 bases. Germline V gives CDR1 MDHEN, CDR2 SYDVKM. The CDR3 length is 19 residues. The CDR3 reads CASTNSAGTSGRRRETQYF. The CDR3 DNA reads TGTGCCAGCACCAATTCGGCCGGGACTAGCGGGAGGCGTCGGGAGACCCAGTACTTC.

This chain links TRBV9 with TRBJ2-7; tentatively, D is TRBD1 or TRBD2 (5 bases each). V was clipped by 0 bases and J by 7 bases, with 20 bases between them. The germline CDR1 and CDR2 sequences are SGDLS and YYNGEE. This CDR3 contains 16 residues. CDR3: CASSVVPRGQTSEQYF. In nucleotides, the CDR3 is TGTGCCAGCAGCGTAGTTCCCCGGGGCCAAACTTCGGAGCAGTACTTC.

The V gene is TRBV9, the J gene TRBJ1-2; 8 nucleotides line up with TRBD1. This CDR3 has 13 amino acids. Germline CDR1 reads SGDLS; CDR2 reads YYNGEE. Trimming cost V 3 bases and J 8 bases; bases outside gene matches: 6. The CDR3 nucleotides are TGTGCCAGCAGCGGGCGGACAGGGAAGGGCTACACCTTC. It codes for CASSGRTGKGYTF.

The V call is TRBV27, the J call TRBJ2-3; maybe TRBD2 (6 bases). Trimming removed 4 bases at V and 7 bases at J, with 12 bases between. The CDR3 runs to 13 residues. The germline CDR1 and CDR2 sequences are MNHEY and SMNVEV (reference sequence). The CDR3 here is CASSSRLENTQYF. CDR3 nucleotide sequence: TGTGCCAGCAGTTCTAGACTAGAAAATACGCAGTATTTT.

The J gene is TRBJ1-5, the V gene TRBV4-1; D is undetermined. V lost 1 base and J lost 5, with 6 bases in between. Germline-derived CDR1 and CDR2 are MGHRA and YSYEKL. The CDR3 covers 13 residues. The CDR3 coding sequence is TGCGCCAGCAGCCAAGGGCTCCATCAGCCCCAGCATTTT. This gives the protein CASSQGLHQPQHF.

Note on this clone: Other nucleotide sequences from this sample produce the same CDR3. V usage is TRBV27 and J usage is TRBJ2-7; 11 bases agree with TRBD2. Germline V gene sequence: CDR1 MNHEY, CDR2 SMNVEV (reference sequence). With V trimmed by 0 bases and J by 2 bases, 0 bases remained unmatched. The CDR3 consists of 15 residues. CDR3 in amino acids: CASSLSGLAAYEQYF. CDR3 coding DNA: TGTGCCAGCAGTTTATCGGGACTAGCGGCCTACGAGCAGTACTTC.

The chain carries TRBV7-2 and TRBJ1-4, with unresolved D. Per the germline V gene, CDR1 is SGHTA and CDR2 is FQGNSA. This CDR3 contains 15 residues. V lost 2 bases and J 9 bases, leaving 16 bases between the germline ends. The DNA for the CDR3 is TGTGCCAGCAGCTTATACCACGGCGGAATGAAAAAACTGTTTTTT. Amino acid sequence: CASSLYHGGMKKLFF.

The gene calls are TRBV28 and TRBJ2-2; 7 positions match TRBD1. Germline assignment: CDR1 MDHEN and CDR2 SYDVKM. V was pared by 7 bases and J by 3 bases, with 8 bases of the junction left unmatched. This CDR3 is built from 15 residues. The CDR3 DNA reads TGTGCCAGCAATAATGACAGGGAGCACACCGGGGAGCTGTTTTTT. Translated: CASNNDREHTGELFF.

A word on this clone: Other nucleotide sequences in the sample specify the same CDR3. This rearrangement joins TRBV28 to TRBJ2-1, with D uncertain. The germline V and J ends were trimmed by 3 bases and 10 bases, with 4 bases remaining between them. Germline CDR1 reads MDHEN; CDR2 reads SYDVKM. This CDR3 comprises 10 residues. CDR3 DNA sequence: TGTGCCAGCAGTTTCAACGAGCAGTTCTTC. This translates into CASSFNEQFF. The whole variable domain, filled in from reference TRBV28 and TRBJ2-1, reads DVKVTQSSRYLVKRTGEKVFLECVQDMDHENMFWYRQDPGLGLRLIYFSYDVKMKEKGDIPEGYSVSREKKERFSLILESASTNQTSMYLCASSFNEQFFGPGTRLTVL.

The chain combines TRBV7-9 with TRBJ2-7, with D perhaps TRBD1 (6 bases). V shed 5 bases and J shed 4 bases, with 12 bases lying between them. Germline CDR1 reads SEHNR; CDR2 reads FQNEAQ (reference sequence). The CDR3 has 13 residues. This CDR3 is CASSADRFYEQYF. The CDR3 bases are TGTGCCAGCAGCGCTGACAGGTTTTACGAGCAGTACTTC.

The rearrangement joins TRBV7-9 to TRBJ2-1; 8 bases are shared with TRBD2. This CDR3 region has 15 residues. Trimming at V came to 5 bases and at J to 5 bases, leaving 8 bases not matched to a gene. Germline lookup yields CDR1 SEHNR and CDR2 FQNEAQ (reference sequence). CDR3 coding DNA: TGTGCCAGCAGCAGGGGACTAGTGAGGGACAATGAGCAGTTCTTC. It translates to CASSRGLVRDNEQFF.

With respect to this clone: Other DNA sequences in the sample encode the same CDR3. This chain connects TRBV7-6 to TRBJ2-1; TRBD2 matches at 12 bases. Trimming at V came to 1 base and at J to 4 bases, leaving 2 bases not matched to a gene. CDR1 and CDR2 from the germline V gene are SGHVS and FNYEAQ. The CDR3 is 16 residues long. This CDR3 is CASSLGGLAGYNEQFF. The CDR3 DNA follows: TGTGCCAGCAGCTTAGGGGGACTAGCGGGTTACAATGAGCAGTTCTTC. Full variable domain (outside the CDR3, taken from reference TRBV7-6 and TRBJ2-1): GAGVSQSPRYKVTKRGQDVALRCDPISGHVSLYWYRQALGQGPEFLTYFNYEAQQDKSGLPNDRFSAERPEGSISTLTIQRTEQRDSAMYRCASSLGGLAGYNEQFFGPGTRLTVL.

A note on this clone: The sample contains more than one DNA sequence encoding this CDR3. The chain uses TRBV29-1 and TRBJ1-2, with D perhaps TRBD1 (6 bases). Trimming shortened V by 2 bases and J by 3 bases, and 7 bases separated the two germline ends. CDR3 length equals 12 residues. The V gene's germline CDR1 is SQVTM and CDR2 ANQGSEA. Here the CDR3 reads CSVETGYYGYTF. Written as DNA, the CDR3 is TGCAGCGTTGAAACAGGGTACTATGGCTACACCTTC.